The clone carrying this TCR beta chain was detected many times. This entry belongs to a study of regulatory T cells in long-lasting Graves disease. Regarding time point: persistent/refractory GD, antithyroid drugs over 5 years with positive TRAb. Extracted RNA from PBMCs served as the source of the TCR library. Building the TCR beta libraries relied on iRepertoire HTBI primers, and CDR3 regions underwent Arm-PCR. TCRdb ran MiXCR on the multiplex PCR reads and lists one entry per CDR3 protein. Seen here are roughly 400,000 distinct CDR3 sequences, 20% to 25% observed once, and the top ten hold 13% to 15%. The sequencing used peripheral blood mononuclear cells (PBMCs), collected when the disease was refractory, from a patient treated with antithyroid drugs. The TCR was taken from a female donor with Graves disease.

The CDR3 is CASSLAAGTDTGELFF. Written as DNA, the CDR3 is TGCGCCAGCAGCTTGGCGGCGGGGACCGACACCGGGGAGCTGTTTTTT. The chain has TRBV5-1 and TRBJ2-2; tentatively, D is TRBD2 (6 bases). Germline lookup yields CDR1 SGHRS and CDR2 YFSETQ. V was trimmed by 0 bases and J by 3 bases, leaving 12 bases between them. The CDR3 length is 16 residues.